These T cell receptor beta chains were read from a single sample in a study of cytomegalovirus exposure and HLA in healthy donors. This table comes from immunoSEQ multiplex PCR, and its TCRdb copy is limited to in-frame clones, with some not included. This sample has 160,000 or so clones, with approximately 84% found just once. The sequenced sample consisted of PBMCs. The source of these receptors is a woman aged 35 to 49 in good health and CMV-seropositive. Each CDR3 is given with its conserved first and last residue. D genes are given only for firm matches. Rows may omit the clone size; those that give it use once, few, many or a size class.

cdr3_aa | cdr3_nt | v_call | clone_size | d_call | j_call
CASSPSSGETQYF | TGTGCCAGCAGCCCCTCATCCGGGGAGACCCAGTACTTC | TRBV7-3 | . | . | TRBJ2-5
CASSRAGYGYTF | TGTGCCAGCAGCAGGGCAGGGTATGGCTACACCTTC | TRBV25-1 | . | . | TRBJ1-2
CASGGTPLSGAEETQYF | TGTGCCAGCGGGGGGACTCCACTCTCGGGTGCCGAAGAGACCCAGTACTTC | TRBV2 | few | . | TRBJ2-5
CASSSRQRSYGYTF | TGTGCCAGCAGCTCCCGACAGCGAAGCTATGGCTACACCTTC | TRBV11-2 | . | . | TRBJ1-2
CASSVVSSNEQFF | TGTGCCAGCAGCGTAGTTTCGTCTAATGAGCAGTTCTTC | TRBV9 | . | . | TRBJ2-1
CASREYTGPNSPLHF | TGTGCCAGCAGAGAGTACACAGGGCCGAATTCACCCCTCCACTTT | TRBV2 | . | . | TRBJ1-6
CASSLNGGGASGELFF | TGTGCCAGCAGCTTAAACGGCGGGGGGGCCTCCGGGGAGCTGTTTTTT | TRBV7-3 | . | TRBD2 | TRBJ2-2
CASSPGGTNYGYTF | TGTGCCAGCTCACCGGGGGGGACCAACTATGGCTACACCTTC | TRBV18 | . | . | TRBJ1-2
CASSERQGATNYGYTF | TGTGCCAGCAGCGAGAGACAGGGGGCGACCAACTATGGCTACACCTTC | TRBV5-4 | . | TRBD1 | TRBJ1-2
CAISWTDYEQFF | TGTGCCATCAGTTGGACAGACTATGAGCAGTTCTTC | TRBV10-3 | . | . | TRBJ2-1
CASSPRGEGDRNTIYF | TGTGCCAGCAGCCCCCGGGGGGAGGGAGATAGGAACACCATATATTTT | TRBV11-1 | . | . | TRBJ1-3
CASSTEGQFGTGVYEQYF | TGTGCCAGCAGCACAGAGGGACAGTTTGGGACAGGGGTCTACGAGCAGTACTTC | TRBV7-6 | . | TRBD1 | TRBJ2-7
CASSLAGSNSPLHF | TGTGCCAGCAGCTTAGCAGGGAGTAATTCACCCCTCCACTTT | TRBV7-9 | . | . | TRBJ1-6
CASKEPLKNTEAFF | TGTGCCAGCAAAGAACCCCTAAAGAACACTGAAGCTTTCTTT | TRBV2 | . | . | TRBJ1-1